Detailed here is one TCR beta chain. The antigen is unknown. Sequenced by immunoSEQ multiplex PCR; TCRdb stores in-frame clones only, minus some. The sample has 12,000 or so clones; approximately 80% are singletons. The data belong to a study of OX40 agonist ivuxolimab in advanced cancers. Whole-study findings and limits: Specificity for antigen went undetermined in the expanded peripheral T cells. Expanded clones tended on average to be more numerous among CD8+ T cells than CD4+.

Germline V lookup: CDR1 GTSNPN, CDR2 SVGIG (reference sequence). This CDR3 has 13 amino acids. V was cut by 5 bases and J by 2 bases, with 10 bases left in between. Patients were excluded for autoimmune disease history or systemic immunosuppression. Blood got drawn at baseline, again on cycle 4 day 1, and then on cycle 7 day 1. The rearrangement joins TRBV30 to TRBJ2-1; a possible D gene is TRBD1 (5 bases). Sequences were derived from CD4+ or CD8+ T cells sorted from blood, sampled in a trial of the OX40 agonist ivuxolimab. The receptor was isolated from an adult with an advanced solid tumor such as melanoma, head and neck, liver or kidney cancer. The CDR3 coding sequence is TGTGCCTGGGACAGTGGAACCTACAATGAGCAGTTCTTC. Its protein product is CAWDSGTYNEQFF.